A single sample gave rise to the 25 T cell receptor beta chains below, sequenced in a study of tumor T cells in aggressive B-cell lymphoma. Generated by immunoSEQ multiplex PCR, the TCRdb table keeps only in-frame clones and is missing some. In the table there are a few thousand clones, about three quarters of which are singletons. Sequencing was carried out using tumor tissue. The receptors stem from an adult with diffuse large B cell lymphoma.

This chain links TRBV11-2 with TRBJ2-3; 8 nucleotides align to TRBD2. Germline CDR1 SGHAT, CDR2 FQNNGV. The CDR3 totals 14 residues. After removal of 6 bases from V and 7 bases from J, the junction contained 9 bases not matched to a gene. As DNA, the CDR3 is TGTGCCAGCAGTCGGCTAGCGGGTAGGAATACGCAGTATTTT. Amino acids: CASSRLAGRNTQYF.

This clone was seen a few times. This rearrangement joins TRBV5-4 to TRBJ1-5; D is uncertain. Trimming took 5 bases from V and 7 from J, leaving 22 bases between them. The CDR3 is made up of 16 amino acids. Germline V CDR1 and CDR2: SGHNT, YYREEE (reference sequence). CDR3 sequence: CASRTFLAGGEQPQHF. In DNA, the CDR3 is TGTGCCAGCAGGACCTTTTTGGCGGGTGGAGAACAGCCCCAGCATTTT.

CDR3 amino acids: CASSLGREGLVGTDTQYF. CDR3 bases: TGTGCCAGCAGCTTAGGACGGGAGGGCCTGGTCGGCACAGATACGCAGTATTTT. The rearrangement joins TRBV7-2 to TRBJ2-3, with 8 bases identical to TRBD2. Germline lookup yields CDR1 SGHTA and CDR2 FQGNSA. The CDR3 extends over 18 amino acids. V dropped 1 base and J dropped 1; count of bases not matched to a gene: 10.

On this clone: Other DNA sequences in the sample encode the same CDR3. J is TRBJ2-3 and V is TRBV5-6, with 7 bases that match TRBD1. Germline values: CDR1 SGHDT, CDR2 YYEEEE. V was pared by 3 bases and J by 3 bases, with 7 bases of the junction left unmatched. The CDR3 consists of 15 residues. The chain's CDR3 is CASSSRTGLTDTQYF. The CDR3 DNA sequence: TGTGCCAGCAGCTCCAGGACAGGCTTGACAGATACGCAGTATTTT.

This clone turned up a few times. The V call is TRBV28, the J call TRBJ1-1, with TRBD1 matching over 8 bases. Germline lookup yields CDR1 MDHEN and CDR2 SYDVKM. Trimming cost V 5 bases and J 8 bases; bases outside gene matches: 7. This CDR3 contains 13 residues. CDR3 region: CASSPGTGQEAFF. The CDR3 DNA is TGTGCCAGCAGTCCCGGGACAGGACAAGAAGCTTTCTTT.

The chain links TRBV27 to TRBJ1-2; 8 positions match TRBD1. The CDR3 runs to 15 residues. Germline V CDR1 and CDR2: MNHEY, SMNVEV (reference sequence). J gave up 3 bases and V 3 bases, and 6 bases lay outside the gene matches. As DNA, the CDR3 is TGTGCCAGCAGTTTCGGACAGGGAAGTTACTATGGCTACACCTTC. It translates to CASSFGQGSYYGYTF.

The gene calls are TRBV9 and TRBJ1-3; a weak D match, TRBD1 (5 bases). Per germline, CDR1 SGDLS and CDR2 YYNGEE. CDR3 length: 16 amino acids. V was cut by 3 bases and J by 0 bases, with 13 bases left in between. The CDR3 DNA sequence: TGTGCCAGCAGCGAGGGTACAGGCCGCTCTGGAAACACCATATATTTT. It codes for CASSEGTGRSGNTIYF. The whole variable domain, remainder taken from reference TRBV9 and TRBJ1-3, is DSGVTQTPKHLITATGQRVTLRCSPRSGDLSVYWYQQSLDQGLQFLIQYYNGEERAKGNILERFSAQQFPDLHSELNLSSLELGDSALYFCASSEGTGRSGNTIYFGEGSWLTVV.

This chain links TRBV6-5 with TRBJ2-7; the match to TRBD2 covers 8 bases. With 7 bases clipped from V and 5 bases from J, the junction kept 13 bases outside the gene matches. The CDR3 totals 15 residues. The germline CDR1 and CDR2 sequences are MNHEY and SVGAGI. The CDR3 DNA reads as TGTGCCAGCAACCGGGGGGGGCGAGGGACCCACGAGCAGTACTTC. As protein: CASNRGGRGTHEQYF.

About this clone itself: Germline and junction disagree at one end, which may indicate a read error. This specimen includes other DNA sequences encoding the same CDR3. The chain links TRBV11-2 to TRBJ2-2, with 10 positions matching TRBD2. Germline CDR1 SGHAT, CDR2 FQNNGV. The CDR3 totals 17 residues. In DNA form, the CDR3 reads TGTGCCAGCAGCTCCCCGCTCGCTAGCGGGAGCTCCGGGGAGTTGTTTTTT. It translates to CASSSPLASGSSGELFF.

The chain joins TRBV13 to TRBJ2-1; the match to TRBD2 covers 8 bases. The germline V gene has CDR1 PRHDT and CDR2 FYEKMQ (reference sequence). The CDR3 contains 12 residues. The CDR3 here is CVRQPSGNEQFF. In DNA, the CDR3 is TGTGTCAGACAGCCTAGCGGGAATGAGCAGTTCTTC.

With regard to this clone: Being one base from a much bigger clone, this may be a read error. V and J are TRBV15 and TRBJ2-3; the D gene is possibly TRBD1 (6 bases). The CDR3 is 14 residues long. Per germline, CDR1 LNHNV and CDR2 YYDKDF (reference sequence). The CDR3 loop reads CAASKDRYTDTQYF. In DNA form, the CDR3 reads TGTGCCGCCAGCAAGGACAGATACACAGATACGCAGTATTTT.

V gene TRBV11-1 combines with J gene TRBJ2-7; 11 nucleotides agree with TRBD2. The V gene's germline CDR1 is SGHAT and CDR2 FQDESV (reference sequence). The CDR3 totals 17 residues. J gave up 4 bases and V 3 bases, and 11 bases lay outside the gene matches. The CDR3 coding sequence is TGTGCCAGCAGCTTCTGGGGGTTGACTAGCGGGATATACGAGCAGTACTTC. Protein sequence: CASSFWGLTSGIYEQYF.

This clone was seen just once. This sequence joins TRBV25-1 and TRBJ1-1, with D unclear. The germline V gene has CDR1 MGHDK and CDR2 SYGVNS. The CDR3 length is 13 residues. With 9 bases removed from V and 0 bases from J, the gap between germline ends came to 11 bases. In DNA form, the CDR3 reads TGTGCCAGGGCCCTCCTCATGAACACTGAAGCTTTCTTT. Encoded protein: CARALLMNTEAFF.

The chain links TRBV6-5 to TRBJ1-3; the D is unclear. CDR1 MNHEY and CDR2 SVGAGI come from the germline V gene. Trimming stripped 4 bases from V and 2 bases from J, with 15 bases between. This CDR3 is built from 16 residues. The DNA of the CDR3 is TGTGCCAGCAGTTCGCTCACTAGGACGGCTGGAAACACCATATATTTT. Translated, it gives CASSSLTRTAGNTIYF.

The rearrangement links TRBV5-1 to TRBJ2-3, with D perhaps TRBD1 (6 bases). The V gene lost 3 bases and the J gene lost 0 bases, with 8 bases spanning the gap. Germline loops: CDR1 SGHRS, CDR2 YFSETQ. CDR3 length equals 14 residues. The CDR3 is CASSSGQSTDTQYF. The CDR3 DNA is TGCGCCAGCAGCTCCGGACAGAGCACAGATACGCAGTATTTT.

The chain uses TRBV30 and TRBJ2-2, with D perhaps TRBD1 (5 bases). Looked up from germline, CDR1 is GTSNPN and CDR2 is SVGIG (reference sequence). There are 13 residues in the CDR3. Between the trimmed V and J ends, which lost 2 bases and 4 bases, there was a span of 8 bases. The CDR3 region is CAWSPGLTGELFF. Here the CDR3 DNA reads TGTGCCTGGAGTCCAGGGCTCACCGGGGAGCTGTTTTTT.

This clone was detected only a few times. The chain uses TRBV18 and TRBJ2-5; the D gene is possibly TRBD1 (6 bases). The germline CDR1 and CDR2 sequences are KGHSH and LQKENI. The germline V and J ends were trimmed by 3 bases and 5 bases, with 10 bases remaining between them. The CDR3 covers 13 residues. As DNA, the CDR3 is TGTGCCAGCTCACCTCGACAGGAGGAGACCCAGTACTTC. Protein: CASSPRQEETQYF. Drawing the rest from reference TRBV18 and TRBJ2-5, the complete variable domain is NAGVMQNPRHLVRRRGQEARLRCSPMKGHSHVYWYRQLPEEGLKFMVYLQKENIIDESGMPKERFSAEFPKEGPSILRIQQVVRGDSAAYFCASSPRQEETQYFGPGTRLLVL.

The chain is built from TRBV19 and TRBJ1-1; 7 nucleotides align to TRBD1. This CDR3 is 14 amino acids long. Per germline, CDR1 LNHDA and CDR2 SQIVND (reference sequence). J gave up 0 bases and V 6 bases, and 4 bases lay outside the gene matches. The CDR3 region has the DNA TGTGCCAGTAGAAGGGGGCTAATGAACACTGAAGCTTTCTTT. This gives the protein CASRRGLMNTEAFF.

In this sample, this clone turned up a few times. The chain couples TRBV7-2 to TRBJ2-3; 10 bases map to TRBD2. This CDR3 has 18 amino acids. V trimming: 1 base; J trimming: 1 base; junction bases outside the gene matches: 8. Germline assignment: CDR1 SGHTA and CDR2 FQGNSA. In DNA, the CDR3 is TGTGCCAGCAGCTTAGGTTTAGCGGGAGGAGAACGCACAGATACGCAGTATTTT. Its protein is CASSLGLAGGERTDTQYF.

To note about this clone: Other DNA sequences in the same sample also yield this CDR3. The chain has TRBV29-1 and TRBJ2-1, with 9 bases matching TRBD2. This CDR3 is built from 13 residues. CDR1 and CDR2 (germline): SQVTM, ANQGSEA. The DNA for the CDR3 is TGCAGTGTTAATAGCGGGAGTAACAATGAGCAGTTCTTC. Translated: CSVNSGSNNEQFF.

This clone was detected once. This chain uses TRBV27 with TRBJ1-3, with D uncertain. Germline-derived CDR1 and CDR2 are MNHEY and SMNVEV (reference sequence). V was shortened by 4 bases and J by 4 bases, with 14 bases between the two germline ends. The CDR3 extends over 15 amino acids. The DNA for the CDR3 is TGTGCCAGCAGTTCTCATGAGTCCTACGGAAACACCATATATTTT. Its protein is CASSSHESYGNTIYF.

The chain has TRBV19 and TRBJ1-1; TRBD1 agrees at 11 bases. The V and J ends lost 4 bases and 1 base, in that order; junction bases with no gene match: 8. This CDR3 spans 17 amino acids. Per the germline V gene, CDR1 is LNHDA and CDR2 is SQIVND (reference sequence). The CDR3 DNA follows: TGTGCCAGTAGTAGGGACAGGGGGGCTCGGAGGAACACTGAAGCTTTCTTT. It encodes CASSRDRGARRNTEAFF.

CDR3 amino acids: CASSLSSGGGTDTQYF. The CDR3, as DNA: TGTGCCAGCAGTTTATCGTCAGGGGGCGGCACAGATACGCAGTATTTT. This chain joins TRBV27 and TRBJ2-3, with 8 positions matching TRBD1. This CDR3 region has 16 residues. The V gene's germline CDR1 is MNHEY and CDR2 SMNVEV (reference sequence). V shed 0 bases and J 1 base; nucleotides not matched to a gene: 3.

This chain joins TRBV5-6 and TRBJ2-1, with 12 bases identical to TRBD2. The ends lost 0 bases at V and 7 bases at J; junction bases unmatched: 5. Germline V gene sequence: CDR1 SGHDT, CDR2 YYEEEE. The CDR3 extends over 16 amino acids. CDR3 amino acids: CASSLVGLAGKNEQFF. Written as DNA, the CDR3 is TGTGCCAGCAGCTTGGTAGGACTAGCGGGAAAAAATGAGCAGTTCTTC.

The V call is TRBV11-2, the J call TRBJ1-5; D unclear. Germline V CDR1 and CDR2: SGHAT, FQNNGV. Trimming took 2 bases from V and 2 from J, leaving 4 bases between them. The CDR3 has 13 residues. CDR3 residues: CASSLQGNQPQHF. The CDR3 bases are TGTGCCAGCAGCTTACAGGGCAATCAGCCCCAGCATTTT.